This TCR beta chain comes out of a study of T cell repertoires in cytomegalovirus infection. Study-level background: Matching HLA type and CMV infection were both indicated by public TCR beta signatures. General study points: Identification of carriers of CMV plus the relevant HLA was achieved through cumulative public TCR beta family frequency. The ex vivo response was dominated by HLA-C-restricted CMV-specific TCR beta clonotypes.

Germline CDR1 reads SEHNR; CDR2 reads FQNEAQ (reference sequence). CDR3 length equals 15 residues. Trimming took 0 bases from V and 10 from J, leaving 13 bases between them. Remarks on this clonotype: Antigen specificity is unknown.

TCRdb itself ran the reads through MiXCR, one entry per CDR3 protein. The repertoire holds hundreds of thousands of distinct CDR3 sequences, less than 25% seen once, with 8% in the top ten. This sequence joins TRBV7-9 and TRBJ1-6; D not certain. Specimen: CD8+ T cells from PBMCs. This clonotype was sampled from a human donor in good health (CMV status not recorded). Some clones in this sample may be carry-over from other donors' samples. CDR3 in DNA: TGTGCCAGCAGCTTAGCGCGGCAAGGAGGGTCACCCCTCCACTTT. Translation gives CASSLARQGGSPLHF.